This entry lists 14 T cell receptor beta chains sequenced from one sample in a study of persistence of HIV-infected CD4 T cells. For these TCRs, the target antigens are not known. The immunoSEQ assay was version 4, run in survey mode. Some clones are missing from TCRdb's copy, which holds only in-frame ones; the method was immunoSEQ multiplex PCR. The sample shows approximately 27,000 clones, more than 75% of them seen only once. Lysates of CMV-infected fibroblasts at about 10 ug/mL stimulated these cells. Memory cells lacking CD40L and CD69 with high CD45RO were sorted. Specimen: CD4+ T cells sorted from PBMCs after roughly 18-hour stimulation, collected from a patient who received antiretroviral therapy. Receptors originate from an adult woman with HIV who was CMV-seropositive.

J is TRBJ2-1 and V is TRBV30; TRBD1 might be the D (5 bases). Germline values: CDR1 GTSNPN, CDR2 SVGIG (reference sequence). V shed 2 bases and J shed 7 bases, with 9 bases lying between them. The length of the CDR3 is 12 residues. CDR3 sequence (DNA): TGTGCCTGGAGTATTCAGGGTAATGAGCAGTTCTTC. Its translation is CAWSIQGNEQFF.

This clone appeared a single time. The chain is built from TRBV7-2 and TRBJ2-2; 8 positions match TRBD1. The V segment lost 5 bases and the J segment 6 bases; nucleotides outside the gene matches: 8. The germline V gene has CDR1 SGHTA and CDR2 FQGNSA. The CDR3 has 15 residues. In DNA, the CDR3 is TGTGCCAGCAGCCACATGAACAGGGGGGCCGGGGAGCTGTTTTTT. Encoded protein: CASSHMNRGAGELFF.

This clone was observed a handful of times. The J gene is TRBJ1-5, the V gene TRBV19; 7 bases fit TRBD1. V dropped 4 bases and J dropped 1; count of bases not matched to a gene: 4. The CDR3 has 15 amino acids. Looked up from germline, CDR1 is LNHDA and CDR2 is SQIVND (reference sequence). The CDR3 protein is CASSRRDSSNQPQHF. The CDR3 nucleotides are TGTGCCAGTAGTAGAAGGGACAGCAGCAATCAGCCCCAGCATTTT.

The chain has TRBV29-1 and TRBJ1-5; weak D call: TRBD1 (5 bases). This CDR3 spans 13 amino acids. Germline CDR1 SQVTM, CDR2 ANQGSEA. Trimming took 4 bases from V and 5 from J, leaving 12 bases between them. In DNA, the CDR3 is TGCAGCGTTGGGGGGAATAGAGATCAGCCCCAGCATTTT. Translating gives CSVGGNRDQPQHF.

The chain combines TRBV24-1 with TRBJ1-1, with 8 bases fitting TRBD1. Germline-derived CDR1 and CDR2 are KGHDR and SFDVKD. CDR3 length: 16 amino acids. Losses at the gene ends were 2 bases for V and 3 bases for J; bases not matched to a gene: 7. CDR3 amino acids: CATSDWPTGQDTEAFF. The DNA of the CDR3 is TGTGCCACCAGTGATTGGCCGACGGGACAGGACACTGAAGCTTTCTTT.

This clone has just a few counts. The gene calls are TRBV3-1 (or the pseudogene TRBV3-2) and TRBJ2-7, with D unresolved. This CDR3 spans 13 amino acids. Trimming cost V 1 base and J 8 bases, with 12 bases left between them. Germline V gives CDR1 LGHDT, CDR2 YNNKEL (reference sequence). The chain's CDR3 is CASSQVSREKQYF. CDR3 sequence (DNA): TGTGCCAGCAGCCAAGTGTCCAGAGAGAAGCAGTACTTC.

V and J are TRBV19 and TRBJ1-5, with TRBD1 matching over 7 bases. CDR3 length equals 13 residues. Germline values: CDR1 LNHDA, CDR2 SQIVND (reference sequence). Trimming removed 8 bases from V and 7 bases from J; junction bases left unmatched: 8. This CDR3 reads CASAVQGRQPQHF. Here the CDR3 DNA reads TGTGCCAGTGCCGTACAGGGGAGGCAGCCCCAGCATTTT.

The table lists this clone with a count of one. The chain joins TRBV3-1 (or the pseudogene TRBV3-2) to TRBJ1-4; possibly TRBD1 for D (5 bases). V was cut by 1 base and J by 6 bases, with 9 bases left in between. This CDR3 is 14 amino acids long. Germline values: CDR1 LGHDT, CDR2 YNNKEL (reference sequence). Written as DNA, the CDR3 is TGTGCCAGCAGCCAAGGAGGGACCGATGAAAAACTGTTTTTT. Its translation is CASSQGGTDEKLFF.

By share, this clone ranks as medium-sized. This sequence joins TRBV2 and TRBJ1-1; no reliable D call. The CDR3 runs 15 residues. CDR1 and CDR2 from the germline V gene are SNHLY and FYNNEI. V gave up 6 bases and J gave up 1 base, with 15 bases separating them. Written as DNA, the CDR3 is TGTGCCAGCAGGGACCCTTGGACCGGGAACACTGAAGCTTTCTTT. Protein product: CASRDPWTGNTEAFF. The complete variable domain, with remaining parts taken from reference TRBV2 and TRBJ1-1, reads EPEVTQTPSHQVTQMGQEVILRCVPISNHLYFYWYRQILGQKVEFLVSFYNNEISEKSEIFDDQFSVERPDGSNFTLKIRSTKLEDSAMYFCASRDPWTGNTEAFFGQGTRLTVV.

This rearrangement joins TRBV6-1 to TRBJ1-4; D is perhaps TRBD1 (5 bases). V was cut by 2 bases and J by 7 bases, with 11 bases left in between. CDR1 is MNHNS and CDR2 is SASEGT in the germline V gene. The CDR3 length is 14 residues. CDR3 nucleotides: TGTGCCAGCAGTGAAATGGGACGAGGTGAAAAACTGTTTTTT. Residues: CASSEMGRGEKLFF.

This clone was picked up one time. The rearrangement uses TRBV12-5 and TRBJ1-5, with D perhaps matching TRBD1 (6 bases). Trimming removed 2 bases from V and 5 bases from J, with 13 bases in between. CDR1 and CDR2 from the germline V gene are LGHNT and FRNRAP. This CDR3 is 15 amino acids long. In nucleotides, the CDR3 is TGTGCTAGTGGTTTGTTAACAGGGCCCGATCAGCCCCAGCATTTT. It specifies CASGLLTGPDQPQHF.

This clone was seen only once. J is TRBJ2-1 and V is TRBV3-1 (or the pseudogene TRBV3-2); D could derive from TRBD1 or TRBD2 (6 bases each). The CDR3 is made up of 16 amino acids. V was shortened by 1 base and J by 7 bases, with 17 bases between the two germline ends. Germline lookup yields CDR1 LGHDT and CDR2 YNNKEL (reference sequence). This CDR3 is CASSQASPGARNEQFF. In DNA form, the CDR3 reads TGTGCCAGCAGCCAAGCCTCTCCGGGGGCGAGGAATGAGCAGTTCTTC.

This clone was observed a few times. Written as DNA, the CDR3 is TGTGCCAGCAGTTCACAGGGAGACTATGGCTACACCTTC. Translated, it gives CASSSQGDYGYTF. V usage is TRBV6-6 and J usage is TRBJ1-2; D is possibly TRBD1 (6 bases). The CDR3 is made up of 13 amino acids. CDR1 is MNHNY and CDR2 is SVGAGI in the germline V gene (reference sequence). Trimming pared 4 bases from V and 3 bases from J, leaving 9 bases between.

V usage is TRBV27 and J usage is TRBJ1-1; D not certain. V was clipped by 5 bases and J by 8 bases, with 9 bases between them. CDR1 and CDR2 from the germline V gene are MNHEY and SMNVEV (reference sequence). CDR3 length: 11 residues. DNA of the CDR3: TGTGCCAGCAGTACCCGAGAAGAAGCTTTCTTT. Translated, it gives CASSTREEAFF.